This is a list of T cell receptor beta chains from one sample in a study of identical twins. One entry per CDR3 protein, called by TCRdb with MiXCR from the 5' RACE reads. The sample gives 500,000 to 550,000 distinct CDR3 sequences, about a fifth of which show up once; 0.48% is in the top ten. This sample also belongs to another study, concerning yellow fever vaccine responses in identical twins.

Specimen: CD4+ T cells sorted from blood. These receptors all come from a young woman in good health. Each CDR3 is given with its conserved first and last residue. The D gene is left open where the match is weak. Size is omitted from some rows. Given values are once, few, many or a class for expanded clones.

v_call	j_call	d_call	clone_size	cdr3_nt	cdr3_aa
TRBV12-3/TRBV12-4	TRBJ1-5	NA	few	TGTGCCAGCAGTTTCTCGATGCGTAGCAATCAGCCCCAGCATTTT	CASSFSMRSNQPQHF
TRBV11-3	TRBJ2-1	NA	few	TGTGCCAGCAGCTCCCCAAAGCCTGTTGAGCAGTTCTTC	CASSSPKPVEQFF
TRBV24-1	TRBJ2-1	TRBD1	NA	TGTGCCACCAGTGATGGACAGGGTTACAATGAGCAGTTCTTC	CATSDGQGYNEQFF
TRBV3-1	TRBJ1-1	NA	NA	TGTGCCAGCAGCCAAGGGGTTTCGGGGTCTACTGAAGCTTTCTTT	CASSQGVSGSTEAFF
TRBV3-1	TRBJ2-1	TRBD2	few	TGTGCCAGCAGCCACCCACTAGCGGGGGCGTACAATGAGCAGTTCTTC	CASSHPLAGAYNEQFF
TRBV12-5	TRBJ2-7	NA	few	TGTGCTAGTGGTTTGGGGAGTACTGGCGAGCAGTACTTC	CASGLGSTGEQYF
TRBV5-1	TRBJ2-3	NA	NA	TGCGCCAGCAGCTTAGGGACACAACTCACAGATACGCAGTATTTT	CASSLGTQLTDTQYF
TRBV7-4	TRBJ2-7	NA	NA	TGTGCCAGCGGTCAGAGGGGCTGTGAGCAGTACTTC	CASGQRGCEQYF
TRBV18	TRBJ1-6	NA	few	TGTGCCAGCTCGCATAACCCTAATTCACCCCTCCACTTT	CASSHNPNSPLHF
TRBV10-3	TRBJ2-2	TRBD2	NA	TGTGCCATCAGTGAGTTTAGCGGGGGCCTGACCGGGGAGCTGTTTTTT	CAISEFSGGLTGELFF
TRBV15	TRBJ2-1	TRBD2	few	TGTGCCACCAGCACCCGGCTAGCGGGCTACAATGAGCAGTTCTTC	CATSTRLAGYNEQFF
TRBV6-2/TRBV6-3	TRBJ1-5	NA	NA	TGTGCCAGCAGTTACTCGCGGGGAGATAGCAATCAGCCCCAGCATTTT	CASSYSRGDSNQPQHF
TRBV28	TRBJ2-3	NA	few	TGTGCCAGCAGTTCGAGGGGAGTTGGCCCAGATACGCAGTATTTT	CASSSRGVGPDTQYF
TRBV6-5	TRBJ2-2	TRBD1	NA	TGTGCCAGCAGTTACTTTCGTCAAGGGGGCAGGGCCGGGGAGCTGTTTTTT	CASSYFRQGGRAGELFF
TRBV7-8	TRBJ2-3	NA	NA	TGTGCCAGCAGAGTACTTAGCGGTAGCACAGATACGCAGTATTTT	CASRVLSGSTDTQYF
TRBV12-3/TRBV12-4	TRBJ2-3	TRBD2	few	TGTGCCAGCAGTCCGAGCGGGAGAGCAGATACGCAGTATTTT	CASSPSGRADTQYF
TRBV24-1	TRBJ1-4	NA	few	TGTGCCACCAGTGAGGGCGCCGGTACAACTAATGAAAAACTGTTTTTT	CATSEGAGTTNEKLFF
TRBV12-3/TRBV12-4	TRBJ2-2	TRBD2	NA	TGTGCCAGCAGTAAACGACTAGCGGGAAAGACCGGGGAGCTGTTTTTT	CASSKRLAGKTGELFF
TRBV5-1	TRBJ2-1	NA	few	TGCGCCAGCAGCCCCACTCCTAACTCTTACAATGAGCAGTTCTTC	CASSPTPNSYNEQFF
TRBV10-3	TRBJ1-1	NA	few	TGTGCCATCAGGGACAACACTGAAGCTTTCTTT	CAIRDNTEAFF
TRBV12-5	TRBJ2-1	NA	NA	TGTGCTAGTGGTTTGGTAGGGGGGCACTACAATGAGCAGTTCTTC	CASGLVGGHYNEQFF
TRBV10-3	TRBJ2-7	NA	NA	TGTGCCATCAGTGATGAGGTCTACGAGCAGTACTTC	CAISDEVYEQYF
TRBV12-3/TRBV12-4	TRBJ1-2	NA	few	TGTGCCAGCAGCCCCACCCCTGGCAACTATGGCTACACCTTC	CASSPTPGNYGYTF
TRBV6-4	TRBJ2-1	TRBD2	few	TGTGCCAGCAGTGACTCGCCTAGCGGGAGGGAGCAGTTCTTC	CASSDSPSGREQFF
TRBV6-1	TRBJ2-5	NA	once	TGTGCCAGCAGTAAACAGGGCGCGCAAGAGACCCAGTACTTC	CASSKQGAQETQYF
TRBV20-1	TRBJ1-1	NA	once	TGCAGTGCTAGAGGAGACAGGTACACTGAAGCTTTCTTT	CSARGDRYTEAFF
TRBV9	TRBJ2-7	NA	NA	TGTGCCAGCAGCGTAGGAACCCCTCTCGGGACCTACGAGCAGTACTTC	CASSVGTPLGTYEQYF
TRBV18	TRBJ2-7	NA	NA	TGTGCCAGCTCACCACCGGGACTCTCCTACGAGCAGTACTTC	CASSPPGLSYEQYF
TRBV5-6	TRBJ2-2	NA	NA	TGTGCCAGCAGCTTGGCCGGAACTTGGAACACCGGGGAGCTGTTTTTT	CASSLAGTWNTGELFF